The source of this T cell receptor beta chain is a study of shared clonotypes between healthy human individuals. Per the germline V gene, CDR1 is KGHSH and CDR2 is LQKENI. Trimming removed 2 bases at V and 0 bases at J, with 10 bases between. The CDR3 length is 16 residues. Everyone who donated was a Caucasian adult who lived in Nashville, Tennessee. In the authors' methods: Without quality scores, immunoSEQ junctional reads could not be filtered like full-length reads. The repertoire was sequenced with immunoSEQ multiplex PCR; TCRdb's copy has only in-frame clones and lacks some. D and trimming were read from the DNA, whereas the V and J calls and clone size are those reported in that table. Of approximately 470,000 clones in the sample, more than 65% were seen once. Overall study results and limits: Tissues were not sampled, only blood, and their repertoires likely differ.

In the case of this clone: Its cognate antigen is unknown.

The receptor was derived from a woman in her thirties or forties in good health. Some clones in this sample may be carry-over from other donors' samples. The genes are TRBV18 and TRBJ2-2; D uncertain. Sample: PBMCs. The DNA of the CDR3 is TGTGCCAGCTCACCAGAGGTGACACCGAACACCGGGGAGCTGTTTTTT. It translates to CASSPEVTPNTGELFF.